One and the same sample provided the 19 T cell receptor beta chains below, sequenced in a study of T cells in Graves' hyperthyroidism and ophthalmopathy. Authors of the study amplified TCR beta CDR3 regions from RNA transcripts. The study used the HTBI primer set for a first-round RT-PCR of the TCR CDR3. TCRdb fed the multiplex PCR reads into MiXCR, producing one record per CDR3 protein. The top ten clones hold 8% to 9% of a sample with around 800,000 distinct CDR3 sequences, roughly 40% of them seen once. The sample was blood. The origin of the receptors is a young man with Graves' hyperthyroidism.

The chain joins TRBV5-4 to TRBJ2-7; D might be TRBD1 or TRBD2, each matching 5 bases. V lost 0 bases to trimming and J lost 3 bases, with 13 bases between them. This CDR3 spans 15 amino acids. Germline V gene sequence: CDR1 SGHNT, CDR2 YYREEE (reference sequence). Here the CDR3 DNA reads TGTGCCAGCAGCTTGGTAGGGGAGAACAGCTACGAGCAGTACTTC. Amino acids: CASSLVGENSYEQYF.

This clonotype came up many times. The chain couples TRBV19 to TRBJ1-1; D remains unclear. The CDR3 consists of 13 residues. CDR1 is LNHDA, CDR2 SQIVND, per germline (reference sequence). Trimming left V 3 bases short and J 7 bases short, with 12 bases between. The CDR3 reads CASSIITENEAFF. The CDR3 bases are TGTGCCAGTAGTATTATCACGGAGAATGAAGCTTTCTTT. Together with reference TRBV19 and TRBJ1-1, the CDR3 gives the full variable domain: DGGITQSPKYLFRKEGQNVTLSCEQNLNHDAMYWYRQDPGQGLRLIYYSQIVNDFQKGDIAEGYSVSREKKESFPLTVTSAQKNPTAFYLCASSIITENEAFFGQGTRLTVV.

The CDR3 DNA is TGTGCCAGCGCCCAGGACGGGAATTCACCCCTCCACTTT. Amino acid sequence: CASAQDGNSPLHF. This chain links TRBV6-5 with TRBJ1-6; no clear D gene. V lost 8 bases and J lost 7, with 12 bases in between. The CDR3 has 13 amino acids. Germline V gene lookup returns CDR1 MNHEY and CDR2 SVGAGI.

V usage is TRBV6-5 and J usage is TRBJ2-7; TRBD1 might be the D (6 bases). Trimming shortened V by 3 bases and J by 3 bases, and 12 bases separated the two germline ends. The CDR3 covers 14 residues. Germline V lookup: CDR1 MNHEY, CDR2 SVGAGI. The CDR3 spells CASSYQGPGYEQYF. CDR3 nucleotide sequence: TGTGCCAGCAGTTATCAGGGGCCAGGCTACGAGCAGTACTTC.

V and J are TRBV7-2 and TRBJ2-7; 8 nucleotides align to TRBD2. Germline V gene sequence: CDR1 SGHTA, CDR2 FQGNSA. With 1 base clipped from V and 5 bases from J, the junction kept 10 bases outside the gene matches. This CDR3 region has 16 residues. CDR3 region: CASSLDGSGTGHEQYF. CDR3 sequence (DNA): TGTGCCAGCAGCTTAGATGGTAGCGGGACGGGCCACGAGCAGTACTTC.

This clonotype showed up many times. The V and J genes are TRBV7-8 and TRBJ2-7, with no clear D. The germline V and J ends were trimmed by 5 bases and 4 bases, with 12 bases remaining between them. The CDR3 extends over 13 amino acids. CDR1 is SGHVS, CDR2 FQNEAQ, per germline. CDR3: CASSPPTLYEQYF. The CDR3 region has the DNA TGTGCCAGCAGCCCCCCGACACTATACGAGCAGTACTTC.

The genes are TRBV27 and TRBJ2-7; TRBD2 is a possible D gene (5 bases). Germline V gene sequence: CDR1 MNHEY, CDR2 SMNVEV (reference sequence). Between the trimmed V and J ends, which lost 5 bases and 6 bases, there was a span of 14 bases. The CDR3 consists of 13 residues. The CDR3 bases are TGTGCCAGCAGTCTCGAACTAGGTCGCGAGCAGTACTTC. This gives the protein CASSLELGREQYF.

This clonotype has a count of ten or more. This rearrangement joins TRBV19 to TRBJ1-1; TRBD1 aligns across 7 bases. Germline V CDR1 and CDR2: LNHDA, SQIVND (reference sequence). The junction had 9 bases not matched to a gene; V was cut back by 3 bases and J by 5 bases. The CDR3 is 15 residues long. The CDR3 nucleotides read TGTGCCAGTAGTATCGAGGGGGCGGGGAAGACTGAAGCTTTCTTT. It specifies CASSIEGAGKTEAFF.

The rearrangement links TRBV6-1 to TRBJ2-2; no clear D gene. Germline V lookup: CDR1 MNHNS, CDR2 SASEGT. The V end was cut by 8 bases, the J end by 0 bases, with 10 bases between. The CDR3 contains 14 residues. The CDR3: CASPFPSNTGELFF. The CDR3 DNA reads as TGTGCCAGCCCATTTCCCTCGAACACCGGGGAGCTGTTTTTT.

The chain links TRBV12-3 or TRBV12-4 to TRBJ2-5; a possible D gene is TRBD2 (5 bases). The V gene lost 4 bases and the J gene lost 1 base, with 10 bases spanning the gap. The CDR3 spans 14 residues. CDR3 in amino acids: CASSYQRTQETQYF. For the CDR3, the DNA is TGTGCCAGCAGTTACCAGCGGACCCAAGAGACCCAGTACTTC.

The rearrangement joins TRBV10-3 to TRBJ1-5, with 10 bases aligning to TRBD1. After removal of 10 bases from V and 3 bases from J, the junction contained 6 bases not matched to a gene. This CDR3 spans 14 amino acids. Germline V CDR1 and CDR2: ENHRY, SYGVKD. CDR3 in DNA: TGTGCCACCGGGACAGGGGCGGACAATCAGCCCCAGCATTTT. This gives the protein CATGTGADNQPQHF.

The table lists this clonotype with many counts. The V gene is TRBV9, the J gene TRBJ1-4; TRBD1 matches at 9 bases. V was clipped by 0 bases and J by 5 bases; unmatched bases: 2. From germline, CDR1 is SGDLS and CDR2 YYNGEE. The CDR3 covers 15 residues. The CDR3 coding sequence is TGTGCCAGCAGCGTAGGTGACAGGGGGAATGAAAAACTGTTTTTT. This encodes CASSVGDRGNEKLFF. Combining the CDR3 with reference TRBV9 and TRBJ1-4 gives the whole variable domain DSGVTQTPKHLITATGQRVTLRCSPRSGDLSVYWYQQSLDQGLQFLIQYYNGEERAKGNILERFSAQQFPDLHSELNLSSLELGDSALYFCASSVGDRGNEKLFFGSGTQLSVL.

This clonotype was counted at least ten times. The CDR3 DNA follows: TGTGCCAGCGGGCGGACCTCTGGGGCCAACGTCCTGACTTTC. Residues: CASGRTSGANVLTF. The rearrangement joins TRBV7-3 to TRBJ2-6; D unresolved. CDR1 is SGHTA and CDR2 is FQGTGA in the germline V gene. This CDR3 is built from 14 residues. Trimming took 8 bases from V and 0 from J, leaving 8 bases between them.

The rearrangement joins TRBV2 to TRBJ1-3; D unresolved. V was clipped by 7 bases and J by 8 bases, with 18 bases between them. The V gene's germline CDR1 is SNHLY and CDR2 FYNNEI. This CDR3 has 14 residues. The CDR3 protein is CASTERNSADTIYF. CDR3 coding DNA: TGTGCCAGCACCGAGAGGAACTCGGCGGACACCATATATTTT.

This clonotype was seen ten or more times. CDR3 residues: CASSLNSGQPQHF. CDR3 sequence (DNA): TGTGCCAGCAGCTTAAATAGTGGGCAGCCCCAGCATTTT. The rearrangement links TRBV7-3 to TRBJ1-5; unclear D gene. V was trimmed by 1 base and J by 7 bases, leaving 8 bases between them. The V gene's germline CDR1 is SGHTA and CDR2 FQGTGA. The CDR3 loop spans 13 amino acids. The variable domain in full, completed from reference TRBV7-3 and TRBJ1-5, reads GAGVSQTPSNKVTEKGKYVELRCDPISGHTALYWYRQSLGQGPEFLIYFQGTGAADDSGLPNDRFFAVRPEGSVSTLKIQRTERGDSAVYLCASSLNSGQPQHFGDGTRLSIL.

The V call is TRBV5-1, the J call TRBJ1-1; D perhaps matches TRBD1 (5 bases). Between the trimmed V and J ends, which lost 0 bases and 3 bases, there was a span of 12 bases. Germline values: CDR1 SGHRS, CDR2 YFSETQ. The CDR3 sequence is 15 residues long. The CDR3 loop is CASSLVGRLDTEAFF. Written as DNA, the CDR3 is TGCGCCAGCAGCTTGGTGGGACGGCTGGACACTGAAGCTTTCTTT.

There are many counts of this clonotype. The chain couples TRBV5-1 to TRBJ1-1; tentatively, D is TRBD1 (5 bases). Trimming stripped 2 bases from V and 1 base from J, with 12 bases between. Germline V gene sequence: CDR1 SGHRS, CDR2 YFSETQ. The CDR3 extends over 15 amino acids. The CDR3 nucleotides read TGCGCCAGCAGCTTTGGTCAGGGCCGGAACACTGAAGCTTTCTTT. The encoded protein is CASSFGQGRNTEAFF.

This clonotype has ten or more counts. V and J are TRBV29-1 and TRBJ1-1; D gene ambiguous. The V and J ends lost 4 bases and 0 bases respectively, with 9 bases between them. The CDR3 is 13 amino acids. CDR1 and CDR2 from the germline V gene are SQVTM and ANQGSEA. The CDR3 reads CSVASLMNTEAFF. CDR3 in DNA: TGCAGCGTTGCGTCCCTAATGAACACTGAAGCTTTCTTT.

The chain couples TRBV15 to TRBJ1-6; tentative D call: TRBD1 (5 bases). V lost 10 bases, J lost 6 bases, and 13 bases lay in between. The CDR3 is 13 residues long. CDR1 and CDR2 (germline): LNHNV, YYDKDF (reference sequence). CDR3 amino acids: CASRDGPNSPLHF. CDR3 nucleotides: TGTGCCAGCAGGGACGGGCCTAATTCACCCCTCCACTTT.